This is a list of T cell receptor beta chains from one sample in a study of blood T cell repertoires in COVID-19. Here immunoSEQ multiplex PCR was the method, and the copy in TCRdb shows in-frame clones only, minus some. The sample yields some 110,000 clones, approximately 89% seen once. Sequenced input: peripheral blood. All receptors derive from a man aged 35 to 55 with acute or convalescent COVID-19. Both conserved end residues are trimmed from each CDR3. Fields, in order: V gene, CDR3 protein.

>TRBV9
ASSVTPGTTNTGELF
>TRBV19
ASSIRVAPRENEQY
>TRBV6-2/TRBV6-3
ASSKDRDQETQY
>TRBV5-6
ASSLVGDTIY
>TRBV7-9
ASSVDRGIYEQF
>TRBV7-9
ASRLADQETQY
>TRBV18
ASSRTSGTAKEAF
>TRBV27
ASSFGGGHGYT
>TRBV6-2/TRBV6-3
ASSYSTGPNYGYT
>TRBV11-1
ASSLGGRKAGELF
>TRBV18
ASSGASYEQY